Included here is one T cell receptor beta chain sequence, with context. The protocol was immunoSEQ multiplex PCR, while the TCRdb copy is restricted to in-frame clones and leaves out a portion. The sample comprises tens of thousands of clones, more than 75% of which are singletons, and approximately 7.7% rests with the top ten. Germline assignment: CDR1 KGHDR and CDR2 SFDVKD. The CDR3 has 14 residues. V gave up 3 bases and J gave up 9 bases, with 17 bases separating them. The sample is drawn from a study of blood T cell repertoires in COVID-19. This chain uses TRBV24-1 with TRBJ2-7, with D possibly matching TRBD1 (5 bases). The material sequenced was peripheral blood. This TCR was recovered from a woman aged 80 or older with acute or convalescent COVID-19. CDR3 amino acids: CATSDPKGQVGQYF. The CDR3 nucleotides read TGTGCCACCAGTGATCCGAAGGGGCAGGTTGGGCAGTACTTC.